This T cell receptor beta chain was recovered during a study of shared clonotypes between healthy human individuals. About the study: Per donor, three plates held CD4 naive cells, three held CD4 memory, two held CD8 naive and one held CD8 memory. Overall study findings and caveats: Clonotypes shared by all four donors outscored non-shared clonotypes in generation probability. Rarefaction showed that sequencing of sorted subsets was incomplete (despite large depth).

Only CD45RO-negative cells positively selected for CCR7 counted as naive CD8 cells, so terminally differentiated effector memory CD45RA+ cells were excluded. Worth noting for this clone: Its specificity is unknown.

Sorted-subset replicate PCR reactions contained approximately 190 ng DNA, corresponding to about 30,000 T cell genomes. Clones were read by immunoSEQ multiplex PCR, and TCRdb kept only the in-frame ones, dropping some. The sample has hundreds of thousands of clones, roughly 96% seen once. The length of the CDR3 is 16 residues. Germline values: CDR1 SGHNT, CDR2 YYREEE (reference sequence). Trimming at V came to 0 bases and at J to 2 bases, leaving 4 bases not matched to a gene. The rearrangement links TRBV5-4 to TRBJ2-3, with 9 positions matching TRBD2. This receptor was identified in a woman in her twenties or thirties in good health. Material for sequencing was naive CD8+ T cells sorted from blood. The CDR3 DNA follows: TGTGCCAGCAGCTTGGGACTAGCGGAGACCACAGATACGCAGTATTTT. Amino acids: CASSLGLAETTDTQYF.